This T cell receptor (beta chain) was captured by sequencing in a study of cytomegalovirus exposure and HLA in healthy donors. Generated by immunoSEQ multiplex PCR, the TCRdb table keeps only in-frame clones and is missing some. The data hold under 400,000 clones, with 80% to 90% observed a single time. Study-wide results and limits: Cytomegalovirus association was listed for around 180 TCR beta chains.

Regarding this clone: The antigen is not known.

The V gene's germline CDR1 is GTSNPN and CDR2 SVGIG (reference sequence). The CDR3 covers 16 residues. V gave up 0 bases and J gave up 5 bases; unmatched junction bases: 9. Sequenced sample: PBMCs. The clonotype originates from a woman younger than 30 in good health and CMV-seronegative. This chain joins TRBV30 and TRBJ2-1, with 8 positions matching TRBD1. CDR3 region: CAWSVPGQGANNEQFF. DNA of the CDR3: TGTGCCTGGAGTGTCCCCGGGCAGGGGGCTAACAATGAGCAGTTCTTC.